The next 15 T cell receptor beta chains were all read from a single sample in a study of T cell repertoires in cytomegalovirus infection (dated by TCRdb to between 2018 and 2021). The sample's treatment or condition label is to be understood as: in vitro stimulation with specific CMV peptide epitopes to enrich CMV-specific T cells. Antigen specificity for these receptors is unknown. Instrument on record: Illumina HiSeq 1500. Using fastp at Q25 and MiXCR, TCRdb reprocessed the public reads and kept productive beta chains. Rows with a matching CDR3 protein are joined into one entry that keeps the most common DNA and genes. This sample has approximately 1,000,000 distinct CDR3 sequences in its table, and more than 25% of those were observed once. Roughly 13% of the sample goes to the ten largest clones. The starting material was cultured CD8+ T cells from PBMCs, obtained from culture after CMV antigen stimulation. Source of these receptors: a human donor in good health (CMV status not recorded). Some clones in this sample may be carry-over from other donors' samples.

This clonotype appeared once. V is TRBV7-9 and J is TRBJ2-2, with D possibly TRBD1 on 7 matching bases. Germline V CDR1 and CDR2: SEHNR, FQNEAQ (reference sequence). The CDR3 is 16 amino acids. V gave up 3 bases and J gave up 1 base, with 12 bases separating them. The CDR3 DNA reads TGTGCCAGCAGCTTGGCGGGACAGCGGAACACCGGGGAGCTGTTTTTT. Translating it yields CASSLAGQRNTGELFF.

This clonotype appeared a few times. The chain couples TRBV9 to TRBJ2-1; the D is unclear. Germline CDR1 and CDR2: SGDLS and YYNGEE. Trimming pared 0 bases from V and 4 bases from J, leaving 11 bases between. The CDR3 has 15 amino acids. The CDR3 loop is CASSVGGRVYNEQFF. The CDR3 nucleotides read TGTGCCAGCAGCGTAGGTGGCCGGGTTTACAATGAGCAGTTCTTC.

The rearrangement uses TRBV20-1 and TRBJ2-3, with 8 bases matching TRBD2. Germline V gene lookup returns CDR1 DFQATT and CDR2 SNEGSKA (reference sequence). V lost 2 bases to trimming and J lost 2 bases; unmatched junction nucleotides: 3. This CDR3 is built from 14 residues. The CDR3, as DNA: TGCAGTGCTAGACAGCGGGGGACCACAGATACGCAGTATTTT. It is translated as CSARQRGTTDTQYF.

This clonotype has just a few counts. The CDR3 nucleotides are TGTGCCAGCAGCTTGGGGGGACAGGGGGCGGTTGGCTACACCTTC. This encodes CASSLGGQGAVGYTF. This chain uses TRBV5-4 with TRBJ1-2, with TRBD1 identical over 12 bases. V lost 0 bases and J lost 7; bases outside the gene matches: 4. The CDR3 is 15 residues long. Per the germline V gene, CDR1 is SGHNT and CDR2 is YYREEE (reference sequence).

The chain carries TRBV6-6 and TRBJ2-6, with D unclear. Germline V lookup: CDR1 MNHNY, CDR2 SVGAGI (reference sequence). V lost 3 bases and J 0 bases, leaving 9 bases between the germline ends. CDR3 length: 16 residues. The CDR3 loop reads CASSYLGSSGANVLTF. CDR3 DNA sequence: TGTGCCAGCAGTTATCTAGGAAGCTCTGGGGCCAACGTCCTGACTTTC.

The chain carries TRBV14 and TRBJ1-3; D not resolved. V was trimmed by 0 bases and J by 0 bases, leaving 9 bases between them. CDR3 length: 16 residues. Germline CDR1 and CDR2: SGHDN and FVKESK. CDR3 coding DNA: TGTGCCAGCAGCCAAGATCAAGGTTACTCTGGAAACACCATATATTTT. Amino acids: CASSQDQGYSGNTIYF.

The table lists this clonotype with many counts. The genes are TRBV7-2 and TRBJ2-7; 12 positions match TRBD2. Germline trimming cut 4 bases from V and 5 bases from J; bases unmatched to any gene: 9. The CDR3 totals 16 residues. Looked up from germline, CDR1 is SGHTA and CDR2 is FQGNSA. This chain's CDR3 is CASSSSLAGGPDEQYV. The DNA of the CDR3 is TGTGCCAGCAGCTCGTCCCTAGCGGGGGGGCCCGACGAGCAGTACGTC.

This chain connects TRBV6-8 to TRBJ2-3, with TRBD2 as a possible D gene (6 bases). Trimming cost V 5 bases and J 2 bases, with 17 bases left between them. The V gene's germline CDR1 is MNHGY and CDR2 SAAAGT. The length of the CDR3 is 16 residues. As DNA, the CDR3 is TGTGCCAGCAGTCTCGACTGGGGCGGGGTCACAGATACGCAGTATTTT. This codes for CASSLDWGGVTDTQYF.

The V and J genes are TRBV12-3 or TRBV12-4 and TRBJ1-5; a possible D gene is TRBD1 (5 bases). CDR3 size: 14 residues. Trimming took off 4 bases at V and 5 bases at J, with 12 bases between the two ends. CDR3 in amino acids: CASSYSGPHQPQHF. The CDR3 DNA reads as TGTGCCAGCAGTTATTCAGGGCCTCATCAGCCCCAGCATTTT.

This clonotype has at least ten counts. The V and J genes are TRBV19 and TRBJ1-5; 8 nucleotides line up with TRBD1. This CDR3 is 13 amino acids long. Losses at the gene ends were 5 bases for V and 7 bases for J; bases not matched to a gene: 4. The germline V gene has CDR1 LNHDA and CDR2 SQIVND (reference sequence). CDR3 in DNA: TGTGCCAGTAGTGCCCGGACAGGGCAGCCCCAGCATTTT. Protein sequence: CASSARTGQPQHF.

This chain links TRBV9 with TRBJ1-4; 9 bases are shared with TRBD1. In germline, CDR1 is SGDLS, CDR2 YYNGEE. V trimming: 4 bases; J trimming: 7 bases; junction bases outside the gene matches: 8. This CDR3 has 15 residues. CDR3 sequence (DNA): TGTGCCAGCAGCTCGATGACAGGGGGGCGTGAAAAACTGTTTTTT. Amino acid sequence: CASSSMTGGREKLFF.

The chain recombines TRBV27 with TRBJ1-1, with D unclear. The CDR3 contains 15 residues. CDR1 and CDR2 (germline): MNHEY, SMNVEV (reference sequence). V was cut by 5 bases and J by 4 bases, with 17 bases left in between. The CDR3 coding sequence is TGTGCCAGCAGTCCGGGGTTAGGAGAGGTCACTGAAGCTTTCTTT. Its translation is CASSPGLGEVTEAFF.

This clonotype was counted only a few times. V and J are TRBV12-3 or TRBV12-4 and TRBJ1-1; TRBD1 matches at 8 bases. V gave up 1 base and J gave up 7 bases; unmatched junction bases: 2. CDR3 length equals 13 residues. The CDR3, as DNA: TGTGCCAGCAGTTTAGTGACAGGGGTTGAAGCTTTCTTT. Its protein product is CASSLVTGVEAFF.

This clonotype was recorded once. The rearrangement uses TRBV4-2 and TRBJ2-4, with D uncertain. Trimming took 1 base from V and 6 from J, leaving 13 bases between them. This CDR3 region has 15 residues. Germline lookup yields CDR1 LGHNA and CDR2 YNFKEQ. The CDR3 DNA sequence: TGTGCCAGCAGCCAAGGCGGCACTAAAGGAAACATTCAGTACTTC. As protein: CASSQGGTKGNIQYF.

This clonotype was seen a handful of times. The CDR3 DNA reads as TGTGCCAGCAGTTACGGGCAGACTAACTATGGCTACACCTTC. As protein: CASSYGQTNYGYTF. The chain is built from TRBV6-5 and TRBJ1-2; D is unclear. The CDR3 is 14 residues long. Germline V gene lookup returns CDR1 MNHEY and CDR2 SVGAGI. V dropped 2 bases and J dropped 0 bases, with 7 bases sitting between them.